This T cell receptor (beta chain) was identified during a study of CXCR3-negative and CXCR3-positive naive CD8 T cells. For the study at large: Some 150 million TRB reads were obtained overall (about 1.5 +/- 0.3 million per library).

With respect to this clonotype: The target antigen is unknown.

The CDR3 has 15 amino acids. Study-wide points: Comparison of naive cells showed more hydrophobic TRB CDR3s in CXCR3-positive than in CXCR3-negative naive cells. Unlike memory cells, which differed, naive CXCR3-negative and CXCR3-positive cells had similar TRBV-TRBJ usage. Both of the naive subsets showed about the same high diversity, but memory CD8+ cells had much less.

Through 5' RACE with UMI labels, the TRB cDNA libraries were prepared. TCRdb re-called the 5' RACE reads; one entry per CDR3 protein, DNA not given. This sample's table has under 150,000 distinct CDR3 sequences. The receptor's source is a human donor in good health. Some clones in this sample may be carry-over from other donors' samples. Material: naive CXCR3+ CD8+ T cells from blood. The subset: CD45RO-CCR7+CD27+CD95- naive CD8+ T cells expressing CXCR3 (TNR3+). The chain employs TRBV21-1 and TRBJ2-1; TCRdb indicates TRBD2, and absent DNA this call remains unverified. TRBV21-1 is deemed a pseudogene. The chain's CDR3 is CASSKLAGAYNEQFF.